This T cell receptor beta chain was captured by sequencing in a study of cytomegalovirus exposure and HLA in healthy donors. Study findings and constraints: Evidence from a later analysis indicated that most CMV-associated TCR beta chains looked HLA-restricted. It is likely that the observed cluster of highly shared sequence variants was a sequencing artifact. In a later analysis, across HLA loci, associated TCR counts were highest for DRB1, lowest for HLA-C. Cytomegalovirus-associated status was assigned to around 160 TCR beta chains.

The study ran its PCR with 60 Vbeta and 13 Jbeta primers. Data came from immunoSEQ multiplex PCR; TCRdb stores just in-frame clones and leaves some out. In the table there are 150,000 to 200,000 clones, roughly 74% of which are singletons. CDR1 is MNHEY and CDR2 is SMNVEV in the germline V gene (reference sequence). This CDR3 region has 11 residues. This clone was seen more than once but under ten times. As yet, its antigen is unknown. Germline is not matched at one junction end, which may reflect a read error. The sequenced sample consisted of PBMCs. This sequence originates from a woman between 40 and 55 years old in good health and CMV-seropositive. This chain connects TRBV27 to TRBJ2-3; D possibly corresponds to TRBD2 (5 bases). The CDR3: CTSGLRNTQYF. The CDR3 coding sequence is TGTACCAGCGGTCTGCGCAATACGCAGTATTTT.